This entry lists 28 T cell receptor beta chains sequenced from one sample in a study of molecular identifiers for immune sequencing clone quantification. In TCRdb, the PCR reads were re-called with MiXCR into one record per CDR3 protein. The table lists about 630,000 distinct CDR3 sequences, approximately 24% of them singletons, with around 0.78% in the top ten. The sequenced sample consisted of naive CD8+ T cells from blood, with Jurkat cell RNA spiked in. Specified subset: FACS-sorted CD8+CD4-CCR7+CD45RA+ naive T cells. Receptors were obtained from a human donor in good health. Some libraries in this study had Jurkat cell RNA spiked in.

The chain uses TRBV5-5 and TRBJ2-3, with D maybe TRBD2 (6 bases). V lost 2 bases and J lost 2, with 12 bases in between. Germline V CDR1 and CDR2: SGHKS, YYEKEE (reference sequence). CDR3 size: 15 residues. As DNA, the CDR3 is TGTGCCAGCAGCTTCACTAGCAGGGACACAGATACGCAGTATTTT. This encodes CASSFTSRDTDTQYF.

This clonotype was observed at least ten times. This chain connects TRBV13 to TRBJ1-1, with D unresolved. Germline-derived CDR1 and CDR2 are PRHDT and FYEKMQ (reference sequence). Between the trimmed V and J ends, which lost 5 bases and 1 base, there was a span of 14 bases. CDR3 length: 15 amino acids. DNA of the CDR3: TGTGCCAGCAGCCAGGAGGGAGTAAAGAACACTGAAGCTTTCTTT. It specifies CASSQEGVKNTEAFF.

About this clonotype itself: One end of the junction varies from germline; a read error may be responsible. Here the CDR3 DNA reads TGTGCCAGCAGCCCAAGGCGCGGGGGGGATCACAATGAGCGGTTCTTC. Translated, it gives CASSPRRGGDHNERFF. The genes are TRBV9 and TRBJ2-1; 9 bases are a match to TRBD2. This CDR3 has 16 residues. CDR1 and CDR2 from the germline V gene are SGDLS and YYNGEE.

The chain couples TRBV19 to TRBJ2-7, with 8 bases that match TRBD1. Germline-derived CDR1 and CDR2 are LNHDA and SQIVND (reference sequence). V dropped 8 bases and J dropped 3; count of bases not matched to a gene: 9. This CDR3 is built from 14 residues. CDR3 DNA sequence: TGTGCCAGTGACCTCAGGGGGCCGGACTACGAGCAGTACTTC. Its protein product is CASDLRGPDYEQYF.

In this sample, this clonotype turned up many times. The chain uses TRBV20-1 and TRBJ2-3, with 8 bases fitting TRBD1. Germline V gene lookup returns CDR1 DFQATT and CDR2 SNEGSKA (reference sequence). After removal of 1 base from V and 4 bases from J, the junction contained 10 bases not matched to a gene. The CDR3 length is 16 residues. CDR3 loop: CSARGLGQEGSDTQYF. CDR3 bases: TGCAGTGCTAGAGGGTTGGGACAGGAGGGGTCAGATACGCAGTATTTT.

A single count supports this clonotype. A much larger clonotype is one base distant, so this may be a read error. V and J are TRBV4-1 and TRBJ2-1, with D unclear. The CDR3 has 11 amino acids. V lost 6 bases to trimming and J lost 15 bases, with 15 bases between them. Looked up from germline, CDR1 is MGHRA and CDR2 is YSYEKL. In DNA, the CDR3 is TGCGCCAGCAGATCTGGCCCCCGGGTGTTCTTC. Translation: CASRSGPRVFF.

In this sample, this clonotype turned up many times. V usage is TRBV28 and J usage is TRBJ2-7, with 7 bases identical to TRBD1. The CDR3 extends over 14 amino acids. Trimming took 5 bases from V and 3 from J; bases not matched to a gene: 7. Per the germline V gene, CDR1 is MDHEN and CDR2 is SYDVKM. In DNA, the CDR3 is TGTGCCAGCAGTGAACGGACAGGCCACTACGAGCAGTACTTC. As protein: CASSERTGHYEQYF.

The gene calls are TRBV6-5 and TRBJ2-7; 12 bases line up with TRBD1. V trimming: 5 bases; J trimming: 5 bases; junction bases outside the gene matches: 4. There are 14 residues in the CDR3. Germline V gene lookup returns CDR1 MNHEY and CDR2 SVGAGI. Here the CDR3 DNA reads TGTGCCAGCAGTCACGGGACAGGGGGCGACGAGCAGTACTTC. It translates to CASSHGTGGDEQYF.

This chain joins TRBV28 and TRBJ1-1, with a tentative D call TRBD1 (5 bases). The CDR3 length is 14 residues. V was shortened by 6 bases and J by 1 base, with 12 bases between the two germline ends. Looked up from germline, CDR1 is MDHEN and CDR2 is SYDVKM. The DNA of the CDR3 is TGTGCCAGCAGACCTCCCGGGGGGAACACTGAAGCTTTCTTT. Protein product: CASRPPGGNTEAFF.

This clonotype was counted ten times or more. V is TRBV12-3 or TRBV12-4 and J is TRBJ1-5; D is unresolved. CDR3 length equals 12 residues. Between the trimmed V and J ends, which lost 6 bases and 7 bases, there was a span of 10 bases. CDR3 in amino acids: CASSEAGQPQHF. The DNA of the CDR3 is TGTGCCAGCAGCGAGGCGGGGCAGCCCCAGCATTTT.

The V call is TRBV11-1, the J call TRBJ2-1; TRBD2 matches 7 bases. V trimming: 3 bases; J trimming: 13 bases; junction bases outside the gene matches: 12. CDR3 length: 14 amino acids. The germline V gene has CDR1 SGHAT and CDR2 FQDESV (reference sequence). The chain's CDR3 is CASSLPSGFPGQFF. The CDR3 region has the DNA TGTGCCAGCAGCTTGCCTAGCGGATTCCCGGGACAGTTCTTC.

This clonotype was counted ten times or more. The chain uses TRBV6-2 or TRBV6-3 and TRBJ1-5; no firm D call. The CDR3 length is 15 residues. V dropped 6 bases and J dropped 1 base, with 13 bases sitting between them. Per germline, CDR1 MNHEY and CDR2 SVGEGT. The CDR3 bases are TGTGCCAGCAGCCTAGGGTTGGTAAGCAATCAGCCCCAGCATTTT. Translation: CASSLGLVSNQPQHF.

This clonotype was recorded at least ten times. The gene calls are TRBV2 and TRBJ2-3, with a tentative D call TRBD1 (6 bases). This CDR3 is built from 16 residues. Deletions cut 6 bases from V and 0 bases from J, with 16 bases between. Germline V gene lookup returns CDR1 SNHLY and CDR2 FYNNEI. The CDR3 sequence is CASRDRTAYSTDTQYF. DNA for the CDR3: TGTGCCAGCAGGGATAGGACAGCATATAGCACAGATACGCAGTATTTT.

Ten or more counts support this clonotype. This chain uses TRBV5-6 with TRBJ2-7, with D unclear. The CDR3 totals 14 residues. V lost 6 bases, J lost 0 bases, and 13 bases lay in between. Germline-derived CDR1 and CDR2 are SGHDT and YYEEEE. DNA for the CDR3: TGTGCCAGCACCACGAGTCACTTCTCCTACGAGCAGTACTTC. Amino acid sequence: CASTTSHFSYEQYF. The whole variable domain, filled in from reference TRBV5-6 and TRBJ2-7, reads DAGVTQSPTHLIKTRGQQVTLRCSPKSGHDTVSWYQQALGQGPQFIFQYYEEEERQRGNFPDRFSGHQFPNYSSELNVNALLLGDSALYLCASTTSHFSYEQYFGPGTRLTVT.

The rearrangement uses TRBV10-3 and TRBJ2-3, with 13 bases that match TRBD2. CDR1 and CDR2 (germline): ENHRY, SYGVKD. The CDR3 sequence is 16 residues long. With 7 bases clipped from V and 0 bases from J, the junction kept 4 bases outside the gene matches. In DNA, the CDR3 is TGTGCCATCAATAGGGGACTAGCGGGGAGCACAGATACGCAGTATTTT. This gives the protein CAINRGLAGSTDTQYF.

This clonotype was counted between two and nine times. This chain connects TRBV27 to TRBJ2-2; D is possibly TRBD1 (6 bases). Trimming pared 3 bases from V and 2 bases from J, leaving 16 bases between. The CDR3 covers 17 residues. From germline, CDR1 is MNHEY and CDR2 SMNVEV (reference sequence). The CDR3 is CASSFQTLGANTGELFF. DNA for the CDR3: TGTGCCAGCAGTTTTCAGACTTTGGGGGCTAACACCGGGGAGCTGTTTTTT.

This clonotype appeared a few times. CDR3 sequence: CASSPRTGFSPLHF. For the CDR3, the DNA is TGTGCCAGTAGTCCAAGGACCGGCTTTTCACCCCTCCACTTT. The chain carries TRBV19 and TRBJ1-6, with no clear D. Germline lookup yields CDR1 LNHDA and CDR2 SQIVND (reference sequence). The V and J ends lost 5 bases and 9 bases respectively, with 14 bases between them. This CDR3 has 14 residues.

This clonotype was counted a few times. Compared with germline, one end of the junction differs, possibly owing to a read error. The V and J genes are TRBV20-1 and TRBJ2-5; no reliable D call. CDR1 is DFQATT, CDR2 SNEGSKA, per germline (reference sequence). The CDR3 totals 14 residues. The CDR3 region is CSAVLLRVQETQDF. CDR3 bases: TGCAGTGCTGTTTTACTTAGGGTCCAAGAGACCCAGGACTTC.

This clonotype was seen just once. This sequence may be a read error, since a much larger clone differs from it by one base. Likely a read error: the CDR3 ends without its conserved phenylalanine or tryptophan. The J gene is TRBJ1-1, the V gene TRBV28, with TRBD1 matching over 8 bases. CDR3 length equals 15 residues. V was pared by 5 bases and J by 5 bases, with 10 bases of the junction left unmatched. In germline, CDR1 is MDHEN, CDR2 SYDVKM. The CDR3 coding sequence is TGTGCCAGCAGTCAGCCCTCAGGGGGCGCGACTGAAGCTTTCTAT. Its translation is CASSQPSGGATEAFY.

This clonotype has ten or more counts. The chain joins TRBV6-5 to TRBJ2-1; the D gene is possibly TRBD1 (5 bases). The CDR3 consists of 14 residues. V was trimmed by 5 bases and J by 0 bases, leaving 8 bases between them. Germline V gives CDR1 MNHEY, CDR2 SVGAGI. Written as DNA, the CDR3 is TGTGCCAGCAGTCGACAGAGCTCCTACAATGAGCAGTTCTTC. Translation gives CASSRQSSYNEQFF.

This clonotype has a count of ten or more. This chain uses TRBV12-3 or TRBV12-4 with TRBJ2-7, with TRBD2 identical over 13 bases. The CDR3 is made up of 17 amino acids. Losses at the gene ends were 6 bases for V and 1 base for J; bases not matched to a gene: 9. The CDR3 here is CASSQLAGGPGSYEQYF. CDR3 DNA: TGTGCCAGCAGCCAACTAGCGGGAGGGCCGGGATCCTACGAGCAGTACTTC.

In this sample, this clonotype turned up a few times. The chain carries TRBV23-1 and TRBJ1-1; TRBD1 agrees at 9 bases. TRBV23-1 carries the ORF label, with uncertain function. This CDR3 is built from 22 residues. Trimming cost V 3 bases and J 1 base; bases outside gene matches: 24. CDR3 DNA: TGCGCCAGCAGTCACCAATCTACCGGGACAGGGTTTATTTGTATTGGGAACACTGAAGCTTTCTTT. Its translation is CASSHQSTGTGFICIGNTEAFF.

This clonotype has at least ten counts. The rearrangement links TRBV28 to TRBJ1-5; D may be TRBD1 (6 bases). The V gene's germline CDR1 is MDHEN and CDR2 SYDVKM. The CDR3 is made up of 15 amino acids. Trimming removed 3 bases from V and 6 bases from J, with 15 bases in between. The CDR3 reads CASSFGQLGSQPQHF. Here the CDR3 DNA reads TGTGCCAGCAGTTTCGGACAGCTTGGGAGTCAGCCCCAGCATTTT.

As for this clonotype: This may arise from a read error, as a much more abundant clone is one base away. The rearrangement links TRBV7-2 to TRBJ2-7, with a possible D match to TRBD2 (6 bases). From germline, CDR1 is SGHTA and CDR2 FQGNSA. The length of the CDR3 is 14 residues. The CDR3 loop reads CASSEPGDSYAQYF. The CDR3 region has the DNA TGTGCCAGCAGCGAGCCCGGGGACTCCTACGCGCAGTACTTC.

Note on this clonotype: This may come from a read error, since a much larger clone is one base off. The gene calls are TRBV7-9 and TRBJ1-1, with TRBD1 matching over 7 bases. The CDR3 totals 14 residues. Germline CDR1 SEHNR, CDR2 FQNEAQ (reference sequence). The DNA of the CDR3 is TGTGCCAGCAGAAAGACAGGGATAGGCACTGAAACTTTCTTT. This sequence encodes CASRKTGIGTETFF. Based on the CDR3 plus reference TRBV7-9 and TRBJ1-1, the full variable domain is DTGVSQNPRHKITKRGQNVTFRCDPISEHNRLYWYRQTLGQGPEFLTYFQNEAQLEKSRLLSDRFSAERPKGSFSTLEIQRTEQGDSAMYLCASRKTGIGTETFFGQGTRLTVV.

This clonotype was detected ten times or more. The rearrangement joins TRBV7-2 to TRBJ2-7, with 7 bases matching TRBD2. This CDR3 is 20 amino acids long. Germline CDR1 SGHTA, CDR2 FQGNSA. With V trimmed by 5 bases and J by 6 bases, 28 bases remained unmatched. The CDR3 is CASSTVTHGGRGSSTPEQYF. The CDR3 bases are TGTGCCAGCAGCACTGTAACCCATGGGGGTCGCGGGAGTTCTACCCCCGAGCAGTACTTC.

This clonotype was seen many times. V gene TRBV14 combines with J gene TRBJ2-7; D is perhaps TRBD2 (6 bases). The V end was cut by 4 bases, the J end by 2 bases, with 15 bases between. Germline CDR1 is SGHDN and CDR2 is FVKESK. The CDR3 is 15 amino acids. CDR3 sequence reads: CASSPRGTLTYEQYF. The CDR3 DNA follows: TGTGCCAGCAGCCCCCGAGGGACTTTGACCTACGAGCAGTACTTC.

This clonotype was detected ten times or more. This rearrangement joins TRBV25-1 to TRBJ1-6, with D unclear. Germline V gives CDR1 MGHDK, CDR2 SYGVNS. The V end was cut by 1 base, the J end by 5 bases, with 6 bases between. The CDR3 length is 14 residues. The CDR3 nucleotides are TGTGCCAGCAGTGAATTCAGTCATAATTCACCCCTCCACTTT. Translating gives CASSEFSHNSPLHF.